This T cell receptor beta chain was identified in a study of T cell responses to AZD1222 COVID-19 vaccine. The germline gives CDR1 LGHNA, CDR2 YNFKEQ. This CDR3 contains 16 residues. The V segment lost 3 bases and the J segment 2 bases; nucleotides outside the gene matches: 6. Here immunoSEQ multiplex PCR was the method, and the copy in TCRdb shows in-frame clones only, minus some. Among 85,000 to 100,000 clones listed, 80% to 90% were seen once. The chain carries TRBV4-2 and TRBJ2-7; 11 bases are shared with TRBD2. The sequences come from peripheral blood, collected on day 0 of AZD1222 vaccination. The sequence was collected from an adult in good health. CDR3 sequence reads: CASSQLAGGLTYEQYF. The CDR3 coding sequence is TGTGCCAGCAGCCAGCTAGCGGGGGGACTCACCTACGAGCAGTACTTC.